The present T cell receptor beta chain was sequenced within a study of blood T cell repertoires in COVID-19. Turning to the study itself: Specimens from acute and convalescent COVID-19 originated in the United States, Italy and Spain. PBMCs, B-cell-depleted T cells, or T cells provided the cDNA or gDNA that made up the material.

The Seattle patients, enrolled during active infection, were followed longitudinally. The CDR3 is 13 amino acids. Germline lookup yields CDR1 MRHNA and CDR2 SNTAGT. Trimming shortened V by 5 bases and J by 11 bases, and 13 bases separated the two germline ends. TCRdb's table, derived via immunoSEQ multiplex PCR, lists solely in-frame clones and lacks some. Of 60,000 to 80,000 clones listed, about 85% are singletons. The chain combines TRBV6-4 with TRBJ1-6; perhaps TRBD1 as D (6 bases). This sequence was found in a man in his fifties or sixties with COVID-19, enrolled during active disease. Material for sequencing was peripheral blood. The CDR3 protein is CASSTGQGTPLHF. The CDR3 DNA is TGTGCCAGCAGTACGGGACAAGGGACACCCCTCCACTTT.